These 30 T cell receptor beta chains came from one sample sequenced in a study of Ad26.COV2.S vaccination and SARS-CoV-2 variants (dated by TCRdb to the early 2020s). The library relied on the immunoSEQ multiplex PCR assay. In TCRdb, the immuneACCESS table is reduced to in-frame sequences with V and J assigned. These tables do not hold every clone; where another copy was compared, an unresolved V gene accounts for under half, and the others remain unexplained. Across this sample there are 380,000 or so clones, with roughly 80% seen only once. Of the sample, more than 7% falls within the top ten clones. Explained via the paper, the treatment or condition label denotes: around 19 received Ad26.COV2.S at low or high dose, single or two shots; several received placebo; per-sample allocation not given. For vaccine and placebo recipients, repertoires were sequenced using samples collected on day 63 after the first injection.

Sequences were derived from peripheral blood, sampled in a trial of Ad26.COV2.S vaccine versus placebo. All receptors come from a person between 18 and 65 years old who received the Ad26.COV2.S COVID-19 vaccine or a placebo.

V is TRBV23-1 and J is TRBJ2-1; 9 bases line up with TRBD2. TRBV23-1 has ORF status, its function being uncertain. The CDR3 consists of 15 residues. Losses at the gene ends were 4 bases for V and 7 bases for J; bases not matched to a gene: 8. The DNA for the CDR3 is TGCGCCAGCAGTCGCCGCGCGGGGGGGTGTAATGAGCAGTTCTTC. Its protein product is CASSRRAGGCNEQFF.

CDR3 coding DNA: TGTGCCAGCAGCCACATAACCACCGGGGAGCTGTTTTTT. Its translation is CASSHITTGELFF. This chain links TRBV16 with TRBJ2-2; the D is unclear. The CDR3 totals 13 residues. V lost 3 bases to trimming and J lost 4 bases, with 6 bases between them. Per the germline V gene, CDR1 is KGHSY and CDR2 is FQNENV.

The chain is built from TRBV4-1 and TRBJ1-1; D unclear. V was clipped by 1 base and J by 0 bases, with 9 bases between them. Germline V gene data show CDR1 as MGHRA and CDR2 as YSYEKL. This CDR3 has 15 amino acids. CDR3 residues: CASSQGEGLNTEAFF. The CDR3 nucleotides are TGCGCCAGCAGCCAAGGGGAGGGATTGAACACTGAAGCTTTCTTT.

V gene TRBV4-1 combines with J gene TRBJ2-7; D not resolved. V lost 0 bases to trimming and J lost 5 bases, with 11 bases between them. From germline, CDR1 is MGHRA and CDR2 YSYEKL. The CDR3 is 14 residues long. CDR3 sequence (DNA): TGCGCCAGCAGCCAAGAAATGGCTAGGAACGAGCAGTACTTC. Protein sequence: CASSQEMARNEQYF.

The chain recombines TRBV5-4 with TRBJ2-1; no firm D call. The CDR3 spans 12 residues. Trimming shortened V by 4 bases and J by 3 bases, and 5 bases separated the two germline ends. Germline V lookup: CDR1 SGHNT, CDR2 YYREEE (reference sequence). Here the CDR3 DNA reads TGTGCCAGCAGCCTGGACTACAATGAGCAGTTCTTC. Its translation is CASSLDYNEQFF.

The chain joins TRBV7-2 to TRBJ2-7; D might be TRBD2 (6 bases). V was trimmed by 3 bases and J by 6 bases, leaving 9 bases between them. This CDR3 has 12 residues. Germline V gene lookup returns CDR1 SGHTA and CDR2 FQGNSA. CDR3 amino acids: CASSFAGFEQYF. CDR3 coding DNA: TGTGCCAGCAGCTTTGCGGGGTTCGAGCAGTACTTC. The complete variable domain, with remaining parts taken from reference TRBV7-2 and TRBJ2-7, reads GAGVSQSPSNKVTEKGKDVELRCDPISGHTALYWYRQSLGQGLEFLIYFQGNSAPDKSGLPSDRFSAERTGGSVSTLTIQRTQQEDSAVYLCASSFAGFEQYFGPGTRLTVT.

The chain joins TRBV5-1 to TRBJ2-7; 8 bases map to TRBD1. The trim removed 2 bases at V and 4 bases at J, leaving 8 bases unmatched. CDR1 SGHRS and CDR2 YFSETQ come from the germline V gene. The CDR3 loop spans 15 amino acids. The CDR3 sequence: CASSFLRGREYEQYF. The CDR3, as DNA: TGCGCCAGCAGCTTTCTCAGGGGGCGCGAGTACGAGCAGTACTTC.

This clone was observed a single time. The rearrangement joins TRBV27 to TRBJ2-1; no reliable D call. Trimming removed 3 bases at V and 3 bases at J, with 6 bases between. There are 13 residues in the CDR3. Germline CDR1 reads MNHEY; CDR2 reads SMNVEV (reference sequence). CDR3 protein: CASSFNSYNEQFF. The CDR3 DNA reads as TGTGCCAGCAGTTTTAACAGCTACAATGAGCAGTTCTTC.

The V and J genes are TRBV7-3 and TRBJ2-1, with 9 bases that match TRBD1. The CDR3 loop spans 15 amino acids. Germline lookup yields CDR1 SGHTA and CDR2 FQGTGA. Trimming took 5 bases from V and 6 from J; bases not matched to a gene: 8. CDR3 residues: CASSVRGQGINEQFF. In DNA form, the CDR3 reads TGTGCCAGCAGCGTAAGAGGACAGGGGATCAATGAGCAGTTCTTC.

The CDR3 DNA is TGCGCCAGCAGCCAAAAACTAGTTGCTGAGCAGTTCTTC. Translating gives CASSQKLVAEQFF. The chain combines TRBV4-1 with TRBJ2-1; D perhaps matches TRBD2 (5 bases). This CDR3 is 13 amino acids long. Germline V CDR1 and CDR2: MGHRA, YSYEKL. The V end was cut by 2 bases, the J end by 9 bases, with 11 bases between.

The chain carries TRBV14 and TRBJ1-1; D is uncertain. The germline V gene has CDR1 SGHDN and CDR2 FVKESK. The CDR3 has 15 residues. V was shortened by 1 base and J by 1 base, with 10 bases between the two germline ends. DNA for the CDR3: TGTGCCAGCAGCCAAGGACGGGGAGGGAACACTGAAGCTTTCTTT. This sequence encodes CASSQGRGGNTEAFF.

The chain employs TRBV11-3 and TRBJ2-5; 8 bases are shared with TRBD1. Germline V lookup: CDR1 SGHNT, CDR2 YENEEA. V lost 1 base and J lost 5; bases outside the gene matches: 9. The CDR3 spans 16 residues. CDR3 sequence (DNA): TGTGCCAGCAGCTTAGTGTACTCAGGGGGCTGGGAGACCCAGTACTTC. It is translated as CASSLVYSGGWETQYF. Using reference TRBV11-3 and TRBJ2-5 for the parts outside the CDR3, the full variable domain is EAGVVQSPRYKIIEKKQPVAFWCNPISGHNTLYWYLQNLGQGPELLIRYENEEAVDDSQLPKDRFSAERLKGVDSTLKIQPAELGDSAVYLCASSLVYSGGWETQYFGPGTRLLVL.

This sequence joins TRBV11-2 and TRBJ1-2; D gene unclear. This CDR3 contains 12 residues. Germline lookup yields CDR1 SGHAT and CDR2 FQNNGV. V was clipped by 3 bases and J by 8 bases, with 10 bases between them. The CDR3, as DNA: TGTGCCAGCAGCTTTGGGGTGGAAGGCTACACCTTC. Protein: CASSFGVEGYTF.

The rearrangement uses TRBV15 and TRBJ1-2; D possibly corresponds to TRBD1 (5 bases). V was pared by 4 bases and J by 8 bases, with 14 bases between. CDR3 size: 13 residues. Germline CDR1 reads LNHNV; CDR2 reads YYDKDF (reference sequence). CDR3 region: CATSTRQIPGYTF. For the CDR3, the DNA is TGTGCCACCAGCACAAGACAGATTCCAGGCTACACCTTC.

The CDR3 DNA follows: TGTGCCAGCAGTTTAGCCAGGAACTATGGCTACACCTTC. It yields the protein CASSLARNYGYTF. The chain links TRBV27 to TRBJ1-2; no definite D call. The CDR3 runs to 13 residues. CDR1 and CDR2 (germline): MNHEY, SMNVEV (reference sequence). Trimming took off 2 bases at V and 2 bases at J, with 6 bases between the two ends.

The J gene is TRBJ1-2, the V gene TRBV7-2, with TRBD1 matching 9 bases. CDR3 length equals 14 residues. Per germline, CDR1 SGHTA and CDR2 FQGNSA. Unmatched junction bases numbered 2, after V lost 3 bases and J lost 3 bases. The CDR3 here is CASSFRDRDYGYTF. The CDR3 DNA is TGTGCCAGCAGCTTCCGGGACAGGGACTATGGCTACACCTTC.

The V call is TRBV5-1, the J call TRBJ1-1, with D uncertain. The CDR3 extends over 16 amino acids. V was cut by 4 bases and J by 1 base, with 17 bases left in between. Germline V gene sequence: CDR1 SGHRS, CDR2 YFSETQ. The CDR3 is CASSPRGDGTNTEAFF. CDR3 nucleotide sequence: TGCGCCAGCAGCCCCCGTGGGGATGGTACGAACACTGAAGCTTTCTTT. Combining the CDR3 with reference TRBV5-1 and TRBJ1-1 gives the whole variable domain KAGVTQTPRYLIKTRGQQVTLSCSPISGHRSVSWYQQTPGQGLQFLFEYFSETQRNKGNFPGRFSGRQFSNSRSEMNVSTLELGDSALYLCASSPRGDGTNTEAFFGQGTRLTVV.

The rearrangement uses TRBV5-1 and TRBJ2-5; unclear D gene. Per germline, CDR1 SGHRS and CDR2 YFSETQ. The CDR3 covers 14 residues. Trimming cost V 4 bases and J 7 bases, with 17 bases left between them. The CDR3 reads CASSPPPLTGTQYF. The CDR3 bases are TGCGCCAGCAGCCCTCCCCCCTTAACCGGGACCCAGTACTTC.

This sequence joins TRBV2 and TRBJ2-1; 8 nucleotides match TRBD1. The CDR3 totals 14 residues. Germline V CDR1 and CDR2: SNHLY, FYNNEI. With 5 bases clipped from V and 4 bases from J, the junction kept 4 bases outside the gene matches. The CDR3 reads CASSSRQGYNEQFF. The DNA of the CDR3 is TGTGCCAGCAGTTCCCGACAGGGGTACAATGAGCAGTTCTTC. The full variable domain, in which reference TRBV2 and TRBJ2-1 provide the parts outside the CDR3, is EPEVTQTPSHQVTQMGQEVILRCVPISNHLYFYWYRQILGQKVEFLVSFYNNEISEKSEIFDDQFSVERPDGSNFTLKIRSTKLEDSAMYFCASSSRQGYNEQFFGPGTRLTVL.

The chain joins TRBV29-1 to TRBJ2-7; either TRBD1 or TRBD2 may fit D (5 bases each). The germline V and J ends were trimmed by 5 bases and 0 bases, with 11 bases remaining between them. Germline CDR1 is SQVTM and CDR2 is ANQGSEA. The CDR3 extends over 13 amino acids. The CDR3 DNA reads as TGCAGCGTTCGGGACGGGCCCTCCTACGAGCAGTACTTC. This gives the protein CSVRDGPSYEQYF.

CDR3 sequence reads: CASSLQGATSYGYTF. The DNA for the CDR3 is TGTGCCAGTTCCCTTCAGGGGGCGACCTCCTATGGCTACACCTTC. This sequence joins TRBV7-2 and TRBJ1-2; TRBD1 aligns across 8 bases. Looked up from germline, CDR1 is SGHTA and CDR2 is FQGNSA. This CDR3 contains 15 residues. V trimming: 9 bases; J trimming: 4 bases; junction bases outside the gene matches: 13.

Only a few counts were recorded for this clone. The chain recombines TRBV7-9 with TRBJ1-3; 7 bases map to TRBD1. J lost 2 bases, V lost 4 bases, and 8 bases had no gene match. This CDR3 has 16 residues. Germline V CDR1 and CDR2: SEHNR, FQNEAQ (reference sequence). CDR3 in DNA: TGTGCCAGCAGCTCGCGGACAGGTGGAGCTGGAAACACCATATATTTT. It specifies CASSSRTGGAGNTIYF.

The chain links TRBV3-1 (or the pseudogene TRBV3-2) to TRBJ2-2, with 8 bases lining up with TRBD1. Looked up from germline, CDR1 is LGHDT and CDR2 is YNNKEL (reference sequence). There are 17 residues in the CDR3. Germline trimming cut 1 base from V and 7 bases from J; bases unmatched to any gene: 11. CDR3 DNA sequence: TGTGCCAGCAGCCAAGGCCCGGGACAGGCCGGGGGCGGGGAGCTGTTTTTT. It encodes CASSQGPGQAGGGELFF.

This clone was recorded only once. V gene TRBV30 combines with J gene TRBJ2-2; D call uncertain. The V end lost 2 bases, the J end lost 0 bases, and 7 bases lay between the germline ends. Germline V CDR1 and CDR2: GTSNPN, SVGIG (reference sequence). CDR3 size: 14 residues. CDR3 DNA: TGTGCCTGGAGTCTCGAAACGAACACCGGGGAGCTGTTTTTT. This translates into CAWSLETNTGELFF.

CDR3 nucleotide sequence: TGTGCCAGCTCAAAGGGGGGGACCTATGGCTACACCTTC. It is translated as CASSKGGTYGYTF. This rearrangement joins TRBV11-2 to TRBJ1-2; maybe TRBD1 (6 bases). The CDR3 contains 13 residues. Per germline, CDR1 SGHAT and CDR2 FQNNGV. V was cut by 8 bases and J by 4 bases, with 14 bases left in between.

This clone showed up just a few times. The chain links TRBV5-4 to TRBJ1-5; D uncertain. CDR1 is SGHNT and CDR2 is YYREEE in the germline V gene (reference sequence). The CDR3 has 15 residues. Trimming took 2 bases from V and 0 from J, leaving 9 bases between them. The CDR3 region is CASSLGPDSNQPQHF. Here the CDR3 DNA reads TGTGCCAGCAGCTTAGGCCCGGATAGCAATCAGCCCCAGCATTTT.

V is TRBV30 and J is TRBJ2-1, with 9 bases lining up with TRBD2. This CDR3 comprises 15 residues. V gave up 4 bases and J gave up 6 bases; unmatched junction bases: 10. Germline V gene lookup returns CDR1 GTSNPN and CDR2 SVGIG (reference sequence). The CDR3 nucleotides are TGTGCCTGGAAAGGACTAGCGATCACTGGCAATGAGCAGTTCTTC. Translation: CAWKGLAITGNEQFF.

The rearrangement joins TRBV10-3 to TRBJ1-3; D gene unclear. The V gene's germline CDR1 is ENHRY and CDR2 SYGVKD. Trimming pared 0 bases from V and 1 base from J, leaving 10 bases between. The CDR3 spans 16 residues. CDR3 DNA sequence: TGTGCCATCAGTGAGTCGGGCCCAGTTTCTGGAAACACCATATATTTT. This gives the protein CAISESGPVSGNTIYF.

The chain has TRBV29-1 and TRBJ1-1; D not certain. The CDR3 runs to 11 residues. Germline assignment: CDR1 SQVTM and CDR2 ANQGSEA. V was shortened by 4 bases and J by 1 base, with 4 bases between the two germline ends. The CDR3 region is CSVARNTEAFF. The CDR3 DNA reads TGCAGCGTTGCCCGGAACACTGAAGCTTTCTTT.

Regarding this clone: Mismatch with germline at one junction end may stem from a read error. V usage is TRBV7-2 and J usage is TRBJ2-1; 9 bases are shared with TRBD2. The CDR3 sequence is 16 residues long. Germline assignment: CDR1 SGHTA and CDR2 FQGNSA. The CDR3 nucleotides are TGTGCCAGCAGCCTAGCTAGCGGGAAATTATACAATGAGCAGTTCTTC. It encodes CASSLASGKLYNEQFF.